These T cell receptor beta chains were read from a single sample in a study of T cell changes during pregnancy in multiple sclerosis. Clones were read by immunoSEQ multiplex PCR, and TCRdb kept only the in-frame ones, dropping some. Found here are 100,000 or so clones, approximately 92% of them singletons; the top ten hold under 1.5%. The material was peripheral blood, obtained in the second trimester of pregnancy. These receptors came from a female donor with multiple sclerosis, enrolled in a pregnancy study. CDR3s leave out the opening cysteine and the closing phenylalanine or tryptophan.

V	J	length	CDR3
TRBV10-2	TRBJ2-3	12	ASSVVASTDTQY
TRBV7-6	TRBJ2-2	15	ASSPALGKVNSRELF
TRBV11-2	TRBJ2-7	12	ASSSGTGGYEQY
TRBV28	TRBJ1-5	13	ASSRTPGDNQPQH
TRBV29-1	TRBJ2-3	13	SVALTSGSADTQY
TRBV5-1	TRBJ2-3	10	ASSLKRDTQY
TRBV4-1	TRBJ2-1	15	ASSQDRGTGAYNEQF
TRBV27	TRBJ1-1	12	ASSAGQGRTEAF
TRBV19	TRBJ2-7	11	ASSPQVHYEQY
TRBV5-1	TRBJ1-2	12	ASREGPLGEGYT
TRBV6-1	TRBJ2-7	13	ASSESPGGRYEQY
TRBV27	TRBJ1-1	12	ASSLVRGSTEAF
TRBV23-1	TRBJ2-7	11	ASGPGLRYEQY
TRBV6-1	TRBJ1-2	10	ASTQLGGGYT
TRBV7-2	TRBJ2-7	11	ASSSTQGYEQY
TRBV27	TRBJ2-7	15	ASSLRGGGEDSYEQY
TRBV9	TRBJ1-3	15	ASSVYRDVESGNTIY
TRBV30	TRBJ2-7	13	AWNDDRGSSYEQY
TRBV7-2	TRBJ2-3	14	ASSLAGRGSWNTQY
TRBV19	TRBJ1-5	13	ASSIGQGSNQPQH
TRBV19	TRBJ1-5	10	ASSIDLRPQH
TRBV19	TRBJ2-1	9	ASSQYNEQF
TRBV5-1	TRBJ2-4	13	ASRSQGLAENIQY